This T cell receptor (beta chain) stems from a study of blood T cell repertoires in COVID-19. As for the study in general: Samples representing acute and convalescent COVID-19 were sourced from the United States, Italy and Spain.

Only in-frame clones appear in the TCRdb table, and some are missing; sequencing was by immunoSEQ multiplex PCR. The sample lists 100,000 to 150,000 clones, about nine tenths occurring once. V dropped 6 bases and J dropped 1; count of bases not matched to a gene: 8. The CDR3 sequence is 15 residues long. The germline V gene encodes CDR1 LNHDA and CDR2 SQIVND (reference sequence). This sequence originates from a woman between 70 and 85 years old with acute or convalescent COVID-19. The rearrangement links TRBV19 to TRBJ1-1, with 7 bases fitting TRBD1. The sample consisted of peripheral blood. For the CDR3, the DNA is TGTGCCAGTAGATTCGGGGGGGACAGGAACACTGAAGCTTTCTTT. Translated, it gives CASRFGGDRNTEAFF.